Listed below are T cell receptor beta chains from one sample, sequenced in a study of T cell repertoires in cytomegalovirus infection. The antigens of these receptors remain unknown. From the reads, TCRdb called clonotypes with MiXCR, one entry per CDR3 protein. The sample includes some 150,000 distinct CDR3 sequences, 25% to 35% of them seen just once. Specimen: CD8+ T cells from cultured PBMCs, collected from culture after CMV antigen stimulation. The receptors originated from a human donor in good health (CMV status not recorded). Some clones in this sample may be carry-over from other donors' samples. Both conserved end residues are trimmed from each CDR3. Fields, in order: V gene, J gene, clone size, CDR3 protein. Clone size is shown for a subset of rows, as once, few, many or a class of expanded clone.

TRBV7-6	TRBJ2-1	many	ASSPSWANSYNEQF
TRBV5-6	TRBJ2-1	many	ASSYGGVQGWGEQF
TRBV7-9	TRBJ2-7	NA	ASSSSDRNPFYEQY
TRBV25-1	TRBJ2-1	NA	ASSEAGASYNEQF
TRBV7-4	TRBJ2-4	few	ASSVERVLGGKNIQY
TRBV19	TRBJ1-1	NA	ASSSLAEAF
TRBV3-1	TRBJ1-4	NA	ASSSRTGNEKLF
TRBV20-1	TRBJ2-7	NA	SAPGTTYEQY
TRBV7-8	TRBJ1-5	NA	ASSRFGGLDQPQH
TRBV12-3/TRBV12-4	TRBJ2-4	NA	ASSRTYLAKNIQY
TRBV20-1	TRBJ2-2	few	SARDRGAAGELF
TRBV20-1	TRBJ1-1	NA	SASGTGFTEAF
TRBV27	TRBJ1-1	few	ASSLSGGGTEAF
TRBV4-1	TRBJ2-1	NA	ASSQDLASGVYNEQF
TRBV7-3	TRBJ2-1	few	ASSFRPSGFYNEQF
TRBV6-5	TRBJ2-4	many	ASTSRGRENIQY
TRBV28	TRBJ2-2	NA	ASSFPGGDTGELF
TRBV9	TRBJ2-3	NA	ASSVEDTRTDTQY
TRBV19	TRBJ1-1	few	ASSIGGRNTEAF